This TCR beta chain was documented in a study of beta chain features in type 1 diabetes. Findings of the study overall: VDJ junctions from patients with type 1 diabetes contained fewer insertions and more deletions. Moderate yet significant TCRB CDR3 shortening was seen in Type 1 diabetes patients in all four CD4+ subsets.

As every portion of the isolated RNA was reverse transcribed, the sequencing read expressed TCRB transcripts. Assay: immunoSEQ multiplex PCR; the TCRdb copy retains only in-frame clones and omits some. The table records 300,000 to 400,000 clones, roughly 9% of them present only once. This clone has a handful of counts. Its target is unknown. All sorted populations exceeded 95% purity. Sample: central memory CD4+ T cells from blood. The source of this sequence is a man aged 30-40 years with type 1 diabetes.

In DNA, the CDR3 is TGTGCCAGCTCACCACCTCTAGGGGATGGAGATAATGAAAAACTGTTTTTT. This translates into CASSPPLGDGDNEKLFF. V and J are TRBV18 and TRBJ1-4; a possible D gene is TRBD1 (5 bases). Germline V lookup: CDR1 KGHSH, CDR2 LQKENI. The CDR3 totals 17 residues. Trimming left V 0 bases short and J 4 bases short, with 15 bases between.